Listed here are 16 T cell receptor beta chains from one sample, sequenced in a study of T cell repertoires in cytomegalovirus infection. In TCRdb, the reads were re-called with MiXCR into one record per CDR3 protein. Of hundreds of thousands of distinct CDR3 sequences in the sample, 30% to 40% were seen once. The antigens for these receptors are not known. Sequenced here: cultured CD8+ T cells from PBMCs, sampled from culture after CMV antigen stimulation. These receptors came from a human donor in good health (CMV status not recorded). Some clones in this sample may be carry-over from other donors' samples.

V usage is TRBV6-2 or TRBV6-3 and J usage is TRBJ2-1; a weak D match, TRBD2 (7 bases). The CDR3 extends over 17 amino acids. CDR1 is MNHEY and CDR2 is SVGEGT in the germline V gene. Trimming took off 0 bases at V and 9 bases at J, with 21 bases between the two ends. In nucleotides, the CDR3 is TGTGCCAGCAGTTACTCGACGGAATTATACAGGGAGGGTGAGCAGTTCTTC. Its protein product is CASSYSTELYREGEQFF.

The gene calls are TRBV7-6 and TRBJ1-6; no clear D. Trimming left V 4 bases short and J 4 bases short, with 17 bases between. The CDR3 has 17 residues. Germline V gives CDR1 SGHVS, CDR2 FNYEAQ. Here the CDR3 reads CASSSPATAAYNSPLHF. The CDR3 region has the DNA TGTGCCAGCAGCTCCCCGGCCACGGCTGCTTATAATTCACCCCTCCACTTT.

This clonotype was counted only a few times. This chain joins TRBV19 and TRBJ1-5; D unclear. The CDR3 has 13 residues. V gave up 3 bases and J gave up 5 bases, with 8 bases separating them. Germline V gene lookup returns CDR1 LNHDA and CDR2 SQIVND (reference sequence). The CDR3 sequence is CASSIESYQPQHF. The CDR3 DNA sequence: TGTGCCAGTAGTATTGAGAGTTATCAGCCCCAGCATTTT.

V gene TRBV6-2 or TRBV6-3 combines with J gene TRBJ1-1; possibly TRBD1 for D (6 bases). This CDR3 is 13 amino acids long. CDR1 and CDR2 (germline): MNHEY, SVGEGT. Trimming removed 2 bases at V and 6 bases at J, with 10 bases between. CDR3 in DNA: TGTGCCAGCAGTTACGACAGGCCCTCTGAAGCTTTCTTT. The encoded protein is CASSYDRPSEAFF.

The J gene is TRBJ1-2, the V gene TRBV10-3; D ambiguous. This CDR3 region has 15 residues. Germline V gene data show CDR1 as ENHRY and CDR2 as SYGVKD. V lost 0 bases to trimming and J lost 2 bases, with 10 bases between them. The CDR3 loop reads CAISESVGQNYGYTF. CDR3 sequence (DNA): TGTGCCATCAGTGAGTCCGTTGGGCAGAACTATGGCTACACCTTC.

This clonotype has just a few counts. This chain connects TRBV6-6 to TRBJ2-7; D ambiguous. Germline CDR1 reads MNHNY; CDR2 reads SVGAGI (reference sequence). The length of the CDR3 is 16 residues. Deletions cut 4 bases from V and 5 bases from J, with 21 bases between. This CDR3 reads CASSWYLDPPLNEQYF. The DNA for the CDR3 is TGTGCCAGCAGTTGGTATTTGGATCCCCCCTTAAACGAGCAGTACTTC.

This chain joins TRBV29-1 and TRBJ2-1; tentative D call: TRBD2 (6 bases). Germline V CDR1 and CDR2: SQVTM, ANQGSEA. The CDR3 spans 12 residues. V lost 7 bases and J lost 6, with 13 bases in between. The CDR3 region is CSAPWGVNEQFF. CDR3 DNA: TGCAGCGCCCCTTGGGGGGTCAATGAGCAGTTCTTC.

This clonotype was counted between two and nine times. The chain recombines TRBV19 with TRBJ1-5; TRBD1 aligns across 11 bases. From germline, CDR1 is LNHDA and CDR2 SQIVND (reference sequence). Unmatched junction bases numbered 6, after V lost 5 bases and J lost 6 bases. The CDR3 covers 15 residues. CDR3 loop: CASSVRTGGRQPQHF. CDR3 coding DNA: TGTGCCAGTAGTGTACGGACAGGGGGCCGTCAGCCCCAGCATTTT.

This clonotype was seen a handful of times. The chain recombines TRBV29-1 with TRBJ2-1; TRBD1 matches at 10 bases. V was clipped by 7 bases and J by 7 bases; unmatched bases: 10. Germline assignment: CDR1 SQVTM and CDR2 ANQGSEA. This CDR3 has 14 amino acids. The CDR3 loop is CSAFRDRGQNEQFF. CDR3 coding DNA: TGCAGCGCATTCCGGGACAGGGGCCAAAATGAGCAGTTCTTC.

This clonotype appeared a few times. The chain has TRBV19 and TRBJ1-2, with TRBD1 as a possible D gene (5 bases). Trimming pared 5 bases from V and 6 bases from J, leaving 19 bases between. This CDR3 is 15 amino acids long. Germline CDR1 reads LNHDA; CDR2 reads SQIVND (reference sequence). The DNA of the CDR3 is TGTGCCAGTAGTGCCGGGGACCGATTGTTAGATGGCTACACCTTC. This translates into CASSAGDRLLDGYTF.

The rearrangement joins TRBV7-9 to TRBJ2-7; D not resolved. Germline V gene sequence: CDR1 SEHNR, CDR2 FQNEAQ (reference sequence). The CDR3 contains 14 residues. The V end was cut by 0 bases, the J end by 4 bases, with 10 bases between. The CDR3 sequence is CASSLAGLRYEQYF. CDR3 bases: TGTGCCAGCAGCTTAGCTGGTTTAAGATACGAGCAGTACTTC.

The table lists this clonotype with a few counts. The J gene is TRBJ2-7, the V gene TRBV28, with 11 bases lining up with TRBD2. Trimming removed 4 bases from V and 3 bases from J; junction bases left unmatched: 5. The CDR3 is 15 residues long. Germline V gene lookup returns CDR1 MDHEN and CDR2 SYDVKM. For the CDR3, the DNA is TGTGCCAGCAGTTCTACTAGCGGGGGACTCTACGAGCAGTACGTC. It specifies CASSSTSGGLYEQYV.

There are a few counts of this clonotype. CDR3 region: CSVDPGLSTDTQYF. As DNA, the CDR3 is TGCAGCGTTGACCCAGGACTAAGCACAGATACGCAGTATTTT. The chain has TRBV29-1 and TRBJ2-3, with D possibly TRBD2 on 6 matching bases. The CDR3 sequence is 14 residues long. V lost 3 bases to trimming and J lost 0 bases, with 10 bases between them. The V gene's germline CDR1 is SQVTM and CDR2 ANQGSEA.

The chain couples TRBV29-1 to TRBJ2-5; the D gene is possibly TRBD1 (5 bases). Germline CDR1 reads SQVTM; CDR2 reads ANQGSEA. The length of the CDR3 is 15 residues. V was pared by 0 bases and J by 4 bases, with 15 bases between. The chain's CDR3 is CSVEDDETALETQYF. CDR3 bases: TGCAGCGTTGAAGATGATGAGACAGCGCTAGAGACCCAGTACTTC.

Many counts were recorded for this clonotype. The genes are TRBV7-2 and TRBJ2-7; 13 bases map to TRBD2. V lost 1 base to trimming and J lost 2 bases; unmatched junction nucleotides: 2. Germline CDR1 and CDR2: SGHTA and FQGNSA. CDR3 length: 16 residues. In DNA, the CDR3 is TGTGCCAGCAGCTTAGGGACTAGCGGGGGCCCCTACGAGCAGTACTTC. This encodes CASSLGTSGGPYEQYF. Full variable domain (outside the CDR3, taken from reference TRBV7-2 and TRBJ2-7): GAGVSQSPSNKVTEKGKDVELRCDPISGHTALYWYRQSLGQGLEFLIYFQGNSAPDKSGLPSDRFSAERTGGSVSTLTIQRTQQEDSAVYLCASSLGTSGGPYEQYFGPGTRLTVT.

This clonotype was observed a handful of times. The chain uses TRBV3-1 and TRBJ2-5, with 9 bases that match TRBD1. After removal of 0 bases from V and 4 bases from J, the junction contained 9 bases not matched to a gene. The germline gives CDR1 LGHDT, CDR2 YNNKEL (reference sequence). This CDR3 has 17 residues. CDR3 protein: CASSQDPEDRGRETQYF. CDR3 DNA: TGTGCCAGCAGCCAAGATCCAGAGGACAGGGGAAGAGAGACCCAGTACTTC.